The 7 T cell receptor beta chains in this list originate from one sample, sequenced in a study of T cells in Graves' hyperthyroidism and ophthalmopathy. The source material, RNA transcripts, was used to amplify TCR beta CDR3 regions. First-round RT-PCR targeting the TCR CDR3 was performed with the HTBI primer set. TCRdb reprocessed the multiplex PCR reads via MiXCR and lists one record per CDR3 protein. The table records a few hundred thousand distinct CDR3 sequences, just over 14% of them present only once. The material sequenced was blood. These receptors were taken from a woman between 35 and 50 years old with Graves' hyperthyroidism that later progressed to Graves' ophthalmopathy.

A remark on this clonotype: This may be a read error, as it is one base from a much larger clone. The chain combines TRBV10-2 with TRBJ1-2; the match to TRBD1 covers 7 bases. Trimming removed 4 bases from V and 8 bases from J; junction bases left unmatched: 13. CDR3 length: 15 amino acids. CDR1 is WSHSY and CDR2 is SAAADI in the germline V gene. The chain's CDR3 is CASSGSARGLRGYTF. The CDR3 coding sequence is TGCGCCAGCAGTGGGTCGGCCAGGGGGTTAAGGGGCTACACCTTC.

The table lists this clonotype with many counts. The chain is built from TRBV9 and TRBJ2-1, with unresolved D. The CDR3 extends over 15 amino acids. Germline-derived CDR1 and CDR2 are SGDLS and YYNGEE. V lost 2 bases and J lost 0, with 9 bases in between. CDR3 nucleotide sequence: TGTGCCAGCAGCGTCACGCCGAGCTCCTACAATGAGCAGTTCTTC. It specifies CASSVTPSSYNEQFF.

CDR3 loop: CASSSREGTVTYNEQFF. DNA for the CDR3: TGTGCCAGCAGCTCCCGAGAGGGGACGGTTACTTACAATGAGCAGTTCTTC. This chain uses TRBV5-6 with TRBJ2-1; D may correspond to TRBD1 or TRBD2 (5 bases each). There are 17 residues in the CDR3. The germline V gene has CDR1 SGHDT and CDR2 YYEEEE. V lost 3 bases to trimming and J lost 4 bases, with 20 bases between them. Filled out from reference TRBV5-6 and TRBJ2-1, the complete variable domain reads DAGVTQSPTHLIKTRGQQVTLRCSPKSGHDTVSWYQQALGQGPQFIFQYYEEEERQRGNFPDRFSGHQFPNYSSELNVNALLLGDSALYLCASSSREGTVTYNEQFFGPGTRLTVL.

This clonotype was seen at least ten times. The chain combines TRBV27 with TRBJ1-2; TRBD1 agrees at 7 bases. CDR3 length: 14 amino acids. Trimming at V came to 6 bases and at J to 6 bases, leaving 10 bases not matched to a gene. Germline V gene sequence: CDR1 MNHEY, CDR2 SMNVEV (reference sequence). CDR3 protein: CASRKGGLEDGYTF. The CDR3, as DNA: TGTGCCAGCAGGAAAGGGGGCTTGGAGGATGGCTACACCTTC.

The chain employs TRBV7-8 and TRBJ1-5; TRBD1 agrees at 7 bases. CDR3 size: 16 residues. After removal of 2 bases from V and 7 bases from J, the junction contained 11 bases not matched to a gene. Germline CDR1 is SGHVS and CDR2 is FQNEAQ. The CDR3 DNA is TGTGCCAGCAGCTTATACGCAGGACAGGAGCGACAGCCCCAGCATTTT. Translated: CASSLYAGQERQPQHF.

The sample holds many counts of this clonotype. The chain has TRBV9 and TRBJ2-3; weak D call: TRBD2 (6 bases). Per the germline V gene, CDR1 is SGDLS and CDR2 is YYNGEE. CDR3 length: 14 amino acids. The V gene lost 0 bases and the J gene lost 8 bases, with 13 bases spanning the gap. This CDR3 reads CASSVARLEGTQYF. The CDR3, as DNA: TGTGCCAGCAGCGTAGCACGACTAGAAGGTACGCAGTATTTT. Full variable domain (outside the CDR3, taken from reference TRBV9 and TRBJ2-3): DSGVTQTPKHLITATGQRVTLRCSPRSGDLSVYWYQQSLDQGLQFLIQYYNGEERAKGNILERFSAQQFPDLHSELNLSSLELGDSALYFCASSVARLEGTQYFGPGTRLTVL.

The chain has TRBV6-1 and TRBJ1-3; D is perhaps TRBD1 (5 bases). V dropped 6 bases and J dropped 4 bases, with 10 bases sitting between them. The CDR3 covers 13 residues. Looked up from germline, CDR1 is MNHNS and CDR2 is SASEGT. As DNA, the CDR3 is TGTGCCAGCAGACCCCGGGACGGAAACACCATATATTTT. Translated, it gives CASRPRDGNTIYF.